This TCR beta chain was sequenced in a study of T cell responses to AZD1222 COVID-19 vaccine. Study-wide points: Targeting of unmutated variant regions was reportedly seen in nearly half of spike-specific TCRs. After the peak T cell response, and only then, were repertoires sampled. A mostly white British donor set with more females was recruited, and clonal diversity was possibly underestimated.

Details on this clone: The antigen is undetermined.

The method was immunoSEQ multiplex PCR; TCRdb's version includes in-frame clones alone and lacks a portion of them. There are over 85,000 clones in the sample; roughly 89% occur only once, and roughly 9% lies in the top ten. The CDR3 runs 17 residues. The V gene's germline CDR1 is LNHDA and CDR2 SQIVND (reference sequence). V was clipped by 3 bases and J by 0 bases, with 15 bases between them. This specimen was peripheral blood, taken on day 0 of AZD1222 vaccination. The receptor's source is an adult in good health. The chain employs TRBV19 and TRBJ1-3, with D perhaps matching TRBD1 (6 bases). The CDR3 region has the DNA TGTGCCAGTAGTATGTCCGGGACACCTAGCTCTGGAAACACCATATATTTT. Amino acid sequence: CASSMSGTPSSGNTIYF.